Below are 14 T cell receptor beta chains sequenced from a single sample in a study of cytomegalovirus exposure and HLA in healthy donors. The protocol was immunoSEQ multiplex PCR, while the TCRdb copy is restricted to in-frame clones and leaves out a portion. The profile shows around 130,000 clones, roughly nine tenths of them singletons. The sequenced sample consisted of PBMCs. These receptors came from a man aged 25-45 years in good health and CMV-seronegative.

This chain uses TRBV28 with TRBJ1-1; TRBD1 aligns across 7 bases. V lost 7 bases to trimming and J lost 4 bases; unmatched junction nucleotides: 9. This CDR3 is built from 14 residues. Germline lookup yields CDR1 MDHEN and CDR2 SYDVKM. The CDR3 sequence is CASTIPGGRTEAFF. CDR3 sequence (DNA): TGTGCCAGCACCATTCCAGGGGGGCGCACTGAAGCTTTCTTT.

The chain uses TRBV10-1 and TRBJ2-7, with D maybe TRBD1 (6 bases). There are 13 residues in the CDR3. V lost 6 bases and J 0 bases, leaving 9 bases between the germline ends. Germline-derived CDR1 and CDR2 are WNHNN and SYGVQD (reference sequence). This CDR3 reads CASRETGSYEQYF. In DNA form, the CDR3 reads TGCGCCAGCAGAGAGACAGGCTCCTACGAGCAGTACTTC.

This chain connects TRBV7-2 to TRBJ1-2; D may be TRBD1 (6 bases). CDR1 is SGHTA, CDR2 FQGNSA, per germline. This CDR3 has 14 residues. The V end was cut by 4 bases, the J end by 3 bases, with 12 bases between. As DNA, the CDR3 is TGTGCCAGCAGCTCGCAACAGGGCTACTATGGCTACACCTTC. This codes for CASSSQQGYYGYTF.

The chain links TRBV7-2 to TRBJ1-5, with a tentative D call TRBD1 (5 bases). The CDR3 length is 14 residues. Germline V gene sequence: CDR1 SGHTA, CDR2 FQGNSA. The ends were cut back, 5 bases at V and 6 bases at J, with 14 bases in the middle. CDR3: CASSPGRGGQPQHF. The DNA for the CDR3 is TGTGCCAGCAGCCCCGGGAGGGGAGGTCAGCCCCAGCATTTT.

This clone appeared a single time. Written as DNA, the CDR3 is TGTGCCAGCAGCTTAGGCCGGGGGGCCCGGCTGGTGCAGTACTTC. Translation: CASSLGRGARLVQYF. The chain recombines TRBV13 with TRBJ2-7; possible D gene TRBD2, 7 bases. V shed 0 bases and J shed 9 bases, with 18 bases lying between them. The CDR3 covers 15 residues. CDR1 and CDR2 from the germline V gene are PRHDT and FYEKMQ (reference sequence).

The chain couples TRBV11-2 to TRBJ1-2, with 8 bases fitting TRBD1. CDR1 and CDR2 (germline): SGHAT, FQNNGV. Trimming cost V 1 base and J 7 bases; bases outside gene matches: 17. The CDR3 sequence is 18 residues long. In DNA, the CDR3 is TGTGCCAGCAGCTTAGGCCACCCTATCCCGACAGGGGATGCTGGCTACACCTTC. Its translation: CASSLGHPIPTGDAGYTF.

The V gene is TRBV7-9, the J gene TRBJ1-4; D might be TRBD1 (6 bases). CDR3 length: 12 amino acids. CDR1 is SEHNR, CDR2 FQNEAQ, per germline (reference sequence). V lost 5 bases and J lost 14, with 15 bases in between. The CDR3 DNA reads TGTGCCAGCAGCGGCTCCAGGGGAAACCTGTTTTTT. It is translated as CASSGSRGNLFF.

The V and J genes are TRBV7-2 and TRBJ1-2; 10 positions match TRBD1. Germline lookup yields CDR1 SGHTA and CDR2 FQGNSA. V dropped 4 bases and J dropped 6; count of bases not matched to a gene: 11. CDR3 length: 16 amino acids. CDR3 bases: TGTGCCAGCAGCTCGCGCCGACAGGGGGCAGTAGATGGCTACACCTTC. The encoded protein is CASSSRRQGAVDGYTF.

The chain combines TRBV5-5 with TRBJ2-7; D is uncertain. V was cut by 1 base and J by 0 bases, with 8 bases left in between. The CDR3 consists of 14 residues. CDR1 is SGHKS, CDR2 YYEKEE, per germline (reference sequence). The CDR3 spells CASSLIAASYEQYF. The CDR3 bases are TGTGCCAGCAGCTTGATCGCGGCCTCCTACGAGCAGTACTTC.

V gene TRBV18 combines with J gene TRBJ1-2; possible D gene TRBD1, 5 bases. The germline gives CDR1 KGHSH, CDR2 LQKENI. Trimming took off 6 bases at V and 1 base at J, with 6 bases between the two ends. The CDR3 has 12 residues. CDR3 sequence reads: CASSQGNYGYTF. Written as DNA, the CDR3 is TGTGCCAGCTCCCAGGGTAACTATGGCTACACCTTC.

Points on this clone: Other DNA sequences from this sample encode an identical CDR3 as well. The chain has TRBV13 and TRBJ2-7, with D perhaps matching TRBD2 (5 bases). There are 15 residues in the CDR3. Germline CDR1 PRHDT, CDR2 FYEKMQ (reference sequence). V shed 0 bases and J shed 0 bases, with 9 bases lying between them. The CDR3 DNA is TGTGCCAGCAGCTTAGGGATGGGGAGCTCCTACGAGCAGTACTTC. Residues: CASSLGMGSSYEQYF.

The rearrangement links TRBV7-2 to TRBJ1-4, with D unresolved. V shed 1 base and J shed 14 bases, with 17 bases lying between them. Germline values: CDR1 SGHTA, CDR2 FQGNSA. The CDR3 sequence is 14 residues long. The CDR3 here is CASSLGIQAPWLFF. The CDR3 DNA reads TGTGCCAGCAGCTTAGGTATTCAGGCCCCTTGGCTGTTTTTT.

Here the CDR3 reads CASSLDRTGFYEQYF. The CDR3 region has the DNA TGTGCCAGCAGCTTGGATAGGACAGGATTCTACGAGCAGTACTTC. This sequence joins TRBV5-6 and TRBJ2-7, with TRBD1 identical over 7 bases. Germline V gene lookup returns CDR1 SGHDT and CDR2 YYEEEE. The trim removed 0 bases at V and 3 bases at J, leaving 6 bases unmatched. The CDR3 consists of 15 residues.

The chain recombines TRBV19 with TRBJ1-3, with D uncertain. V lost 6 bases and J lost 0, with 9 bases in between. The germline V gene encodes CDR1 LNHDA and CDR2 SQIVND (reference sequence). CDR3 length equals 14 residues. Here the CDR3 DNA reads TGTGCCAGTAGCGGGTACATCTCTGGAAACACCATATATTTT. Translation gives CASSGYISGNTIYF. The full variable domain, completed using reference TRBV19 and TRBJ1-3, is DGGITQSPKYLFRKEGQNVTLSCEQNLNHDAMYWYRQDPGQGLRLIYYSQIVNDFQKGDIAEGYSVSREKKESFPLTVTSAQKNPTAFYLCASSGYISGNTIYFGEGSWLTVV.